Listed here are 21 T cell receptor beta chains from one sample, sequenced in a study of T cell responses to AZD1222 COVID-19 vaccine. Assay: immunoSEQ multiplex PCR; the TCRdb copy retains only in-frame clones and omits some. The data contain about 120,000 clones, 85% to 95% of them singletons. This specimen consisted of peripheral blood, obtained on day 0 of AZD1222 vaccination. All receptors derive from an adult in good health.

This clone is a singleton in its sample. The chain carries TRBV27 and TRBJ2-7; perhaps TRBD1 as D (5 bases). Per the germline V gene, CDR1 is MNHEY and CDR2 is SMNVEV (reference sequence). The CDR3 runs 11 residues. Trimming took off 6 bases at V and 4 bases at J, with 7 bases between the two ends. CDR3 bases: TGTGCCAGCAGGGACACGTACGAGCAGTACTTC. It encodes CASRDTYEQYF.

The sample holds one count of this clone. This chain connects TRBV21-1 to TRBJ1-5; the table's D call, TRBD1, has no DNA check behind it. TRBV21-1 is tagged as a pseudogene. The CDR3 runs 15 residues. CDR3 loop: CASSKGDSLQQPQHF. CDR3 bases: TGTGCCAGCAGCAAAGGGGACAGCTTGCAGCAGCCCCAGCATTTT.

The chain employs TRBV28 and TRBJ1-4; 7 bases fit TRBD1. The ends lost 5 bases at V and 0 bases at J; junction bases unmatched: 12. This CDR3 region has 18 residues. Germline V CDR1 and CDR2: MDHEN, SYDVKM. DNA for the CDR3: TGTGCCAGCAGTAGCCCCGGGACAGCGATTGCAACTAATGAAAAACTGTTTTTT. It encodes CASSSPGTAIATNEKLFF.

The V and J genes are TRBV14 and TRBJ2-1; D tentatively reads TRBD1 or TRBD2 (6 bases each). The CDR3 runs to 16 residues. With 0 bases removed from V and 7 bases from J, the gap between germline ends came to 16 bases. From germline, CDR1 is SGHDN and CDR2 FVKESK. The CDR3 nucleotides are TGTGCCAGCAGCCAAGAGTGGGGGGCTCTGTGGAATGAGCAGTTCTTC. Translating it yields CASSQEWGALWNEQFF.

The chain joins TRBV19 to TRBJ1-1; tentatively, D is TRBD1 (5 bases). The CDR3 totals 13 residues. Germline V gene sequence: CDR1 LNHDA, CDR2 SQIVND (reference sequence). V was shortened by 10 bases and J by 4 bases, with 16 bases between the two germline ends. Here the CDR3 reads CATTRGVGTEAFF. The CDR3 bases are TGTGCCACTACTAGGGGAGTTGGCACTGAAGCTTTCTTT.

CDR3 sequence (DNA): TGTGCCAGCAGCTTATACGCGGGACAGGGGGGCCATGAGCAGTTCTTC. Translation: CASSLYAGQGGHEQFF. The chain is built from TRBV7-9 and TRBJ2-1; 11 bases align to TRBD1. The germline CDR1 and CDR2 sequences are SEHNR and FQNEAQ (reference sequence). Unmatched junction bases numbered 8, after V lost 2 bases and J lost 8 bases. The CDR3 is 16 residues long.

The J gene is TRBJ1-5, the V gene TRBV24-1; TRBD1 might be the D (5 bases). The V end was cut by 7 bases, the J end by 0 bases, with 12 bases between. The CDR3 runs 15 residues. Germline V gene lookup returns CDR1 KGHDR and CDR2 SFDVKD. The DNA of the CDR3 is TGTGCCACCAGGGGGGACCATAATAGCAATCAGCCCCAGCATTTT. Its protein product is CATRGDHNSNQPQHF.

The sample holds a few counts of this clone. This chain connects TRBV6-5 to TRBJ1-6; 7 nucleotides line up with TRBD1. Trimming took 4 bases from V and 7 from J; bases not matched to a gene: 10. Germline-derived CDR1 and CDR2 are MNHEY and SVGAGI. CDR3 length equals 16 residues. This CDR3 reads CASSLSPTGPNSPLHF. CDR3 nucleotide sequence: TGTGCCAGCAGTTTATCCCCGACAGGGCCCAATTCACCCCTCCACTTT.

The rearrangement joins TRBV19 to TRBJ1-2, with D tentatively TRBD1 (5 bases). This CDR3 region has 15 residues. V was trimmed by 4 bases and J by 4 bases, leaving 16 bases between them. The germline gives CDR1 LNHDA, CDR2 SQIVND (reference sequence). This chain's CDR3 is CASSTGGTYTYGYTF. The CDR3, as DNA: TGTGCCAGTAGTACGGGGGGAACCTACACCTATGGCTACACCTTC.

The gene calls are TRBV9 and TRBJ1-4, with D perhaps matching TRBD1 (5 bases). V lost 2 bases and J 5 bases, leaving 10 bases between the germline ends. This CDR3 contains 14 residues. From germline, CDR1 is SGDLS and CDR2 YYNGEE. This CDR3 reads CASSVAQGNEKLFF. The CDR3 coding sequence is TGTGCCAGCAGCGTGGCTCAGGGCAATGAAAAACTGTTTTTT. Filled out from reference TRBV9 and TRBJ1-4, the complete variable domain reads DSGVTQTPKHLITATGQRVTLRCSPRSGDLSVYWYQQSLDQGLQFLIQYYNGEERAKGNILERFSAQQFPDLHSELNLSSLELGDSALYFCASSVAQGNEKLFFGSGTQLSVL.

CDR3 DNA sequence: TGTGCCAGCATGGGGGATAGCAATCAGCCCCAGCATTTT. Its protein is CASMGDSNQPQHF. This chain joins TRBV2 and TRBJ1-5, with a possible D match to TRBD1 (5 bases). The CDR3 consists of 13 residues. In germline, CDR1 is SNHLY, CDR2 FYNNEI. Trimming pared 7 bases from V and 0 bases from J, leaving 7 bases between.

This clone was seen only once. V is TRBV25-1 and J is TRBJ1-5; no firm D call. The V end was cut by 6 bases, the J end by 3 bases, with 12 bases between. This CDR3 contains 14 residues. Germline CDR1 and CDR2: MGHDK and SYGVNS. The CDR3 reads CASRANLDNQPQHF. Written as DNA, the CDR3 is TGTGCCAGCAGAGCAAACTTGGACAATCAGCCCCAGCATTTT.

The chain has TRBV2 and TRBJ2-7; 7 bases fit TRBD1. From germline, CDR1 is SNHLY and CDR2 FYNNEI. Trimming cost V 8 bases and J 8 bases; bases outside gene matches: 15. The CDR3 is 14 residues long. CDR3: CASQNGRGLSKQYF. The DNA of the CDR3 is TGTGCCAGCCAAAATGGCAGGGGGTTAAGTAAGCAGTACTTC.

The chain uses TRBV5-1 and TRBJ2-1, with a possible D match to TRBD1 (5 bases). The CDR3 consists of 11 residues. V was shortened by 0 bases and J by 11 bases, with 6 bases between the two germline ends. Germline V gene lookup returns CDR1 SGHRS and CDR2 YFSETQ. The CDR3 is CASSLVGQQFF. The CDR3 region has the DNA TGCGCCAGCAGCTTGGTGGGGCAGCAGTTCTTC.

V is TRBV5-6 and J is TRBJ1-5; 7 nucleotides match TRBD1. V lost 4 bases, J lost 0 bases, and 4 bases stayed unmatched. The CDR3 contains 15 residues. Germline-derived CDR1 and CDR2 are SGHDT and YYEEEE. CDR3 sequence (DNA): TGTGCCAGCAGCAGGGGGACAGATAGCAATCAGCCCCAGCATTTT. Amino acids: CASSRGTDSNQPQHF. Using reference TRBV5-6 and TRBJ1-5 for the parts outside the CDR3, the full variable domain is DAGVTQSPTHLIKTRGQQVTLRCSPKSGHDTVSWYQQALGQGPQFIFQYYEEEERQRGNFPDRFSGHQFPNYSSELNVNALLLGDSALYLCASSRGTDSNQPQHFGDGTRLSIL.

The chain combines TRBV2 with TRBJ1-1, with D maybe TRBD1 (5 bases). This CDR3 is 13 amino acids long. From germline, CDR1 is SNHLY and CDR2 FYNNEI. V shed 6 bases and J shed 5 bases, with 13 bases lying between them. The CDR3: CASSSRRGTEAFF. CDR3 DNA: TGTGCCAGCAGCTCCAGGAGGGGAACTGAAGCTTTCTTT.

The chain joins TRBV9 to TRBJ1-1; no clear D. CDR1 is SGDLS and CDR2 is YYNGEE in the germline V gene. Trimming removed 4 bases from V and 1 base from J, with 14 bases in between. The CDR3 totals 15 residues. The CDR3 nucleotides are TGTGCCAGCAGCCCACGGGCCCTCAGGAACACTGAAGCTTTCTTT. Translating gives CASSPRALRNTEAFF.

V gene TRBV12-3 or TRBV12-4 combines with J gene TRBJ2-1; D is ambiguous. V was clipped by 2 bases and J by 12 bases, with 8 bases between them. The CDR3 extends over 11 amino acids. The CDR3 is CASSLQYLQFF. Written as DNA, the CDR3 is TGTGCCAGCAGTTTACAGTACTTGCAGTTCTTC.

In this sample, this clone turned up once. V gene TRBV28 combines with J gene TRBJ1-2; D gene uncertain. Germline loops: CDR1 MDHEN, CDR2 SYDVKM. The V end lost 2 bases, the J end lost 8 bases, and 12 bases lay between the germline ends. This CDR3 spans 13 amino acids. This CDR3 is CASSLEAYGGYTF. The CDR3 DNA sequence: TGTGCCAGCAGTTTAGAGGCTTACGGGGGCTACACCTTC.

This clone was counted once. The chain combines TRBV5-1 with TRBJ1-1; 7 positions match TRBD1. Germline CDR1 reads SGHRS; CDR2 reads YFSETQ. CDR3 length: 15 amino acids. V lost 4 bases to trimming and J lost 0 bases; unmatched junction nucleotides: 6. In nucleotides, the CDR3 is TGCGCCAGCAGCCTGTTGGGGACAGTGAACACTGAAGCTTTCTTT. Its translation is CASSLLGTVNTEAFF.

This sequence joins TRBV11-2 and TRBJ2-7, with TRBD1 matching over 9 bases. The trim removed 0 bases at V and 5 bases at J, leaving 8 bases unmatched. This CDR3 comprises 16 residues. Germline values: CDR1 SGHAT, CDR2 FQNNGV. The CDR3 here is CASSLDQGTGFDEQYF. The CDR3 region has the DNA TGTGCCAGCAGCTTAGATCAGGGGACAGGGTTCGACGAGCAGTACTTC.